The T cell receptor beta chain under discussion was sequenced for a study of shared clonotypes between healthy human individuals. Study as a whole: Every donor yielded three CD4 naive, three CD4 memory, two CD8 naive and one CD8 memory plate.

Trimming shortened V by 0 bases and J by 7 bases, and 17 bases separated the two germline ends. The CDR3 has 16 amino acids. Germline V gives CDR1 SGDLS, CDR2 YYNGEE. 200 to 250 ng DNA, tens of thousands of T cell genomes, went into each sorted-subset replicate PCR. Original processing methods: There were no quality scores in the junction-only immunoSEQ sequences, so filtering differed. Only in-frame clones appear in the TCRdb table, and some are missing; sequencing was by immunoSEQ multiplex PCR. That table is the source of V, J and clone size, and D and trimming were worked out from the DNA. The data contain about 980,000 clones, approximately 76% of them seen just once; the ten biggest clones take up about 1.5%. Whole-study findings and limits: The study generally estimated greater richness for naive than memory subsets.

Ten or more counts support this clone. Its antigen is unknown. This rearrangement joins TRBV9 to TRBJ2-1; tentative D call: TRBD2 (5 bases). Sequencing used memory CD4+ T cells sorted from blood. Sample subset: CD45RA-negative fraction. The source of this sequence is a man younger than 35 in good health. The chain's CDR3 is CASSVASGDPRNEQFF. The CDR3 bases are TGTGCCAGCAGCGTAGCATCCGGGGATCCAAGGAATGAGCAGTTCTTC. Combining the CDR3 with reference TRBV9 and TRBJ2-1 gives the whole variable domain DSGVTQTPKHLITATGQRVTLRCSPRSGDLSVYWYQQSLDQGLQFLIQYYNGEERAKGNILERFSAQQFPDLHSELNLSSLELGDSALYFCASSVASGDPRNEQFFGPGTRLTVL.